The TCR beta chain under discussion was sequenced for a study of blood T cell repertoires in COVID-19. Looking at the study overall: The United States, Italy and Spain were the sources of the acute and convalescent COVID-19 samples. Nucleic acid was either cDNA or gDNA, and it came from T cells, B-cell-depleted T cells, or PBMCs.

Participant reports of clinical history set cohort assignment. V gave up 1 base and J gave up 6 bases, with 13 bases separating them. The germline V gene has CDR1 GTSNPN and CDR2 SVGIG (reference sequence). There are 14 residues in the CDR3. Libraries were prepared by immunoSEQ multiplex PCR; TCRdb keeps only in-frame clonotypes and omits some of them. The table records around 290,000 clones, approximately 89% of them present only once. This clonotype originated in a woman aged 18-35 years who had recovered from COVID-19. The chain has TRBV30 and TRBJ1-5, with D tentatively TRBD1 (5 bases). Specimen: PBMCs or T cells enriched from blood (not recorded which). The CDR3 reads CAWSDFLGVQPQHF. The CDR3 DNA reads as TGTGCCTGGAGTGACTTTTTAGGGGTTCAGCCCCAGCATTTT.